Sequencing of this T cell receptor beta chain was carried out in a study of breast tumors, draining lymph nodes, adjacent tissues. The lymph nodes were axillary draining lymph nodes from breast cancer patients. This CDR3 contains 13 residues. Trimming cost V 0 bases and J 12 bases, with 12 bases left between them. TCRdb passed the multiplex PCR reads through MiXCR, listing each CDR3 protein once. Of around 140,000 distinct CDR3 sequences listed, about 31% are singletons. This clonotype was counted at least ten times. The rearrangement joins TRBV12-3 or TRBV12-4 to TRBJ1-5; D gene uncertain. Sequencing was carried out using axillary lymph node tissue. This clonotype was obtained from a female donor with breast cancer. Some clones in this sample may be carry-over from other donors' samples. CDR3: CASSLALDRGQHF. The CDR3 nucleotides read TGTGCCAGCAGTTTAGCGCTTGACCGCGGCCAGCATTTT.